One sample yielded the 15 T cell receptor beta chains listed below, sequenced in a study of blood T cell repertoires in COVID-19. The repertoire was sequenced with immunoSEQ multiplex PCR; TCRdb's copy has only in-frame clones and lacks some. The data contain 200,000 to 250,000 clones, approximately 86% of them seen just once; the ten biggest clones take up approximately 4%. The sample consisted of peripheral blood. These receptors were collected from a woman older than 75 with acute or convalescent COVID-19.

This clone was observed a few times. CDR3 loop: CASRANNQPQHF. The CDR3, as DNA: TGTGCCAGCAGGGCCAACAATCAGCCCCAGCATTTT. This sequence joins TRBV6-5 and TRBJ1-5; D gene ambiguous. The CDR3 runs 12 residues. Germline CDR1 is MNHEY and CDR2 is SVGAGI. Trimming cost V 6 bases and J 3 bases, with 6 bases left between them.

The rearrangement links TRBV7-9 to TRBJ1-4; D remains ambiguous. CDR3 length equals 13 residues. Germline V gene lookup returns CDR1 SEHNR and CDR2 FQNEAQ (reference sequence). V was pared by 4 bases and J by 7 bases, with 10 bases between. The CDR3 loop reads CASSSQFGEKLFF. The DNA of the CDR3 is TGTGCCAGCAGCTCCCAGTTTGGTGAAAAACTGTTTTTT.

The DNA of the CDR3 is TGTGCCAGCACTCGGGGACAGGGGAATTCACCCCTCCACTTT. Translation: CASTRGQGNSPLHF. The chain employs TRBV6-5 and TRBJ1-6, with 10 bases aligning to TRBD1. The CDR3 is made up of 14 amino acids. The ends lost 7 bases at V and 7 bases at J; junction bases unmatched: 4. Germline V gene data show CDR1 as MNHEY and CDR2 as SVGAGI.

V is TRBV6-6 and J is TRBJ2-5, with TRBD2 matching over 12 bases. V gave up 0 bases and J gave up 2 bases; unmatched junction bases: 1. CDR3 length: 16 amino acids. CDR1 and CDR2 from the germline V gene are MNHNY and SVGAGI (reference sequence). The DNA of the CDR3 is TGTGCCAGCAGTTACTCCCTAGCGGGGGGGCAAGAGACCCAGTACTTC. It translates to CASSYSLAGGQETQYF.

This clone was counted once. The CDR3 coding sequence is TGCGCCAGCAGCGCCGGCGGAGGCAGAGTCTCTGGAAACACCATATATTTT. It yields the protein CASSAGGGRVSGNTIYF. The chain is built from TRBV5-1 and TRBJ1-3; D is undetermined. V was shortened by 4 bases and J by 0 bases, with 17 bases between the two germline ends. Germline assignment: CDR1 SGHRS and CDR2 YFSETQ. The CDR3 consists of 17 residues.

V gene TRBV19 combines with J gene TRBJ2-1; 10 positions match TRBD1. The V gene end was trimmed by 6 bases and the J gene end by 5 bases; junction bases not matched to a gene: 7. Germline values: CDR1 LNHDA, CDR2 SQIVND (reference sequence). The length of the CDR3 is 15 residues. The CDR3 here is CASRSLGTGDNEQFF. DNA of the CDR3: TGTGCCAGTAGATCCCTCGGGACAGGGGACAATGAGCAGTTCTTC. Using reference TRBV19 and TRBJ2-1 for the parts outside the CDR3, the full variable domain is DGGITQSPKYLFRKEGQNVTLSCEQNLNHDAMYWYRQDPGQGLRLIYYSQIVNDFQKGDIAEGYSVSREKKESFPLTVTSAQKNPTAFYLCASRSLGTGDNEQFFGPGTRLTVL.

The chain employs TRBV7-2 and TRBJ1-5; 9 nucleotides align to TRBD1. Per the germline V gene, CDR1 is SGHTA and CDR2 is FQGNSA. After removal of 5 bases from V and 3 bases from J, the junction contained 8 bases not matched to a gene. The CDR3 length is 16 residues. Written as DNA, the CDR3 is TGTGCCAGCAGCCTATACGGGACAGGGAACAATCAGCCCCAGCATTTT. This gives the protein CASSLYGTGNNQPQHF.

The CDR3 nucleotides are TGTGCCAGCAGTGGAGGACAGGGTGTCTATAATTCACCCCTCCACTTT. This translates into CASSGGQGVYNSPLHF. This chain links TRBV25-1 with TRBJ1-6, with 8 bases identical to TRBD1. Germline-derived CDR1 and CDR2 are MGHDK and SYGVNS. V lost 4 bases and J lost 3; bases outside the gene matches: 5. The CDR3 is made up of 16 amino acids.

The V gene is TRBV6-2 or TRBV6-3, the J gene TRBJ1-2, with a possible D match to TRBD1 (6 bases). Germline lookup yields CDR1 MNHEY and CDR2 SVGEGT. The CDR3 runs 15 residues. V gave up 4 bases and J gave up 8 bases, with 20 bases separating them. CDR3 sequence: CASSWGDGTKGGYTF. The CDR3 DNA sequence: TGTGCCAGCAGTTGGGGCGACGGGACAAAAGGGGGCTACACCTTC.

The chain carries TRBV5-1 and TRBJ2-7, with TRBD1 matching over 9 bases. The CDR3 has 16 residues. Germline CDR1 reads SGHRS; CDR2 reads YFSETQ. With V trimmed by 1 base and J by 6 bases, 11 bases remained unmatched. CDR3 in DNA: TGCGCCAGCAGCTTGACTACGGGACAGGGATTACGCGAGCAGTACTTC. Protein sequence: CASSLTTGQGLREQYF.

This clone has a single count. The chain carries TRBV11-2 and TRBJ2-5, with a weak D call TRBD1 (5 bases). V was pared by 5 bases and J by 4 bases, with 11 bases between. This CDR3 comprises 13 residues. Per the germline V gene, CDR1 is SGHAT and CDR2 is FQNNGV. This chain's CDR3 is CASSRDSRETQYF. The CDR3 coding sequence is TGTGCCAGCAGCCGCGACAGTCGAGAGACCCAGTACTTC.

V usage is TRBV2 and J usage is TRBJ1-1; D gene unclear. Trimming shortened V by 6 bases and J by 0 bases, and 11 bases separated the two germline ends. The CDR3 runs 14 residues. Germline V gene lookup returns CDR1 SNHLY and CDR2 FYNNEI. The CDR3 is CASRGGFMNTEAFF. In nucleotides, the CDR3 is TGTGCCAGCAGAGGAGGGTTTATGAACACTGAAGCTTTCTTT.

The chain uses TRBV13 and TRBJ1-2; TRBD1 aligns across 10 bases. The CDR3 loop spans 15 amino acids. Germline V lookup: CDR1 PRHDT, CDR2 FYEKMQ (reference sequence). The trim removed 4 bases at V and 3 bases at J, leaving 5 bases unmatched. CDR3 amino acids: CASSSTGQGHYGYTF. The CDR3 nucleotides are TGTGCCAGCAGCTCAACGGGACAGGGGCACTATGGCTACACCTTC. The whole variable domain, remainder taken from reference TRBV13 and TRBJ1-2, is AAGVIQSPRHLIKEKRETATLKCYPIPRHDTVYWYQQGPGQDPQFLISFYEKMQSDKGSIPDRFSAQQFSDYHSELNMSSLELGDSALYFCASSSTGQGHYGYTFGSGTRLTVV.

The chain joins TRBV5-1 to TRBJ1-2; D possibly corresponds to TRBD1 (6 bases). The CDR3 consists of 15 residues. Trimming removed 2 bases from V and 0 bases from J, with 11 bases in between. Germline assignment: CDR1 SGHRS and CDR2 YFSETQ. The CDR3, as DNA: TGCGCCAGCAGCTTCGGGGACACTACTAACTATGGCTACACCTTC. This gives the protein CASSFGDTTNYGYTF. Full variable domain (rest looked up from reference TRBV5-1 and TRBJ1-2): KAGVTQTPRYLIKTRGQQVTLSCSPISGHRSVSWYQQTPGQGLQFLFEYFSETQRNKGNFPGRFSGRQFSNSRSEMNVSTLELGDSALYLCASSFGDTTNYGYTFGSGTRLTVV.

The chain carries TRBV7-6 and TRBJ1-2; 12 positions match TRBD1. Germline V gene lookup returns CDR1 SGHVS and CDR2 FNYEAQ. J gave up 4 bases and V 6 bases, and 6 bases lay outside the gene matches. This CDR3 is built from 15 residues. The CDR3 DNA sequence: TGTGCCAGCAGTTTCGGGACAGGGGGCGTCTATGGCTACACCTTC. Its protein product is CASSFGTGGVYGYTF.